The clone carrying this T cell receptor beta chain was counted many times. What it binds is not known. Patients were excluded because of uncontrolled infection, other autoimmune disease, pregnancy or lactation. Every diagnosis used clinical symptoms, serum thyroxine and TRAb, thyroid ultrasound and orbital computed tomography. This specimen comes from a study of T cells in Graves' hyperthyroidism and ophthalmopathy. CDR1 and CDR2 (germline): KGHDR, SFDVKD. The CDR3 is made up of 14 amino acids. The V and J ends lost 9 bases and 0 bases respectively, with 11 bases between them. Amplification of TCR beta CDR3 regions used RNA as the template. With the HTBI primer set, the TCR CDR3 went through a first round of RT-PCR. Using its own MiXCR run on the multiplex PCR reads, TCRdb lists one record per CDR3 protein. The sample includes roughly 530,000 distinct CDR3 sequences, more than 15% of them seen just once.

Study outcomes and limitations: Before onset, by a median of around 6.1 months, the model predicted ophthalmopathy.

Sequenced input: blood. The clonotype originates from a woman aged 18-29 years with Graves' ophthalmopathy. The chain links TRBV24-1 to TRBJ1-5; unclear D gene. CDR3 amino acids: CATQGPYSNQPQHF. CDR3 DNA sequence: TGTGCCACCCAAGGGCCTTATAGCAATCAGCCCCAGCATTTT.